This section outlines one TCR beta chain sequence together with its context. The data stem from a study of Graves' ophthalmopathy and Graves' hyperthyroidism. Researchers took RNA transcripts and amplified TCR beta CDR3 regions from them. The library came from an HTBI-primed first-round RT-PCR and a second-round multiplex PCR. A single record per CDR3 protein comes from TCRdb applying MiXCR to the multiplex PCR reads. The sample contains about 1.2 million distinct CDR3 sequences, 35% to 40% of which appear only once. Germline V gene lookup returns CDR1 SEHNR and CDR2 FQNEAQ (reference sequence). V gave up 6 bases and J gave up 6 bases, with 9 bases separating them. This CDR3 has 11 residues.

Sequencing was performed on peripheral blood or thyroid tissue (not recorded which). This clonotype originated in an adult man with Graves' hyperthyroidism. The rearrangement joins TRBV7-9 to TRBJ2-7; D is ambiguous. Written as DNA, the CDR3 is TGTGCCAGCAGTAAGCAGGTCGAGCAGTACTTC. Translation gives CASSKQVEQYF.